This TCR beta chain was documented in a study of cytomegalovirus exposure and HLA in healthy donors. General observations from the study: Being productive about 87% or about 30% of the time was typical of most TCR beta V segments in an earlier analysis. Accurate prediction of HLA-A and HLA-B alleles (for most subjects) was reportedly achieved from TCR beta sequences. Later analysis placed DRB1 highest and HLA-C lowest in TCR association rates, which differed by HLA locus. What a later analysis showed was that several of the most significant clusters appeared linked to common viral pathogens.

A word on this clone: The antigen is unknown.

Germline V lookup: CDR1 MNHEY, CDR2 SVGAGI. The CDR3 contains 12 residues. The V gene end was trimmed by 6 bases and the J gene end by 11 bases; junction bases not matched to a gene: 9. PCR primers comprised 60 Vbeta and 13 Jbeta primers. Clones were sequenced by immunoSEQ multiplex PCR, and TCRdb holds only the in-frame ones, with some missing. The profile covers some 170,000 clones, with around three quarters appearing a single time and roughly 2% taken by the ten largest. Sequencing was done on a sample of PBMCs. The TCR was taken from a man aged 35 to 55 in good health and CMV-seronegative. The V and J genes are TRBV6-5 and TRBJ1-1, with 7 bases matching TRBD1. The CDR3 nucleotides are TGTGCCAGCAGCGGCCGGACAGGTACGGCTTTCTTT. Protein product: CASSGRTGTAFF.